This T cell receptor (beta chain) was sequenced during a study of blood T cell repertoires in COVID-19. Overall study context: Samples taken during acute and convalescent COVID-19 were collected in the United States, Italy and Spain. T cells, B-cell-depleted T cells, or PBMCs supplied cDNA or gDNA.

Original data processing: Amplification with reference gene primers provided the estimates of nucleated cell counts. TCRdb's table, derived via immunoSEQ multiplex PCR, lists solely in-frame clones and lacks some. The V and J calls and the clone size are those of that table, but D and trimming were determined from the DNA. The data hold roughly 340,000 clones, with about nine tenths observed a single time. Recruited during active infection, patients (from Seattle) were subsequently followed longitudinally. V dropped 4 bases and J dropped 7 bases, with 11 bases sitting between them. The CDR3 has 14 amino acids. Germline lookup yields CDR1 ENHRY and CDR2 SYGVKD.

Sequenced material: peripheral blood. The chain carries TRBV10-3 and TRBJ1-6; no firm D call. The TCR was taken from a woman in her fifties or sixties with COVID-19, enrolled during active disease. The CDR3 region is CAISGGPGNSPLHF. CDR3 DNA sequence: TGTGCCATCAGTGGGGGTCCGGGAAATTCACCCCTCCACTTT.